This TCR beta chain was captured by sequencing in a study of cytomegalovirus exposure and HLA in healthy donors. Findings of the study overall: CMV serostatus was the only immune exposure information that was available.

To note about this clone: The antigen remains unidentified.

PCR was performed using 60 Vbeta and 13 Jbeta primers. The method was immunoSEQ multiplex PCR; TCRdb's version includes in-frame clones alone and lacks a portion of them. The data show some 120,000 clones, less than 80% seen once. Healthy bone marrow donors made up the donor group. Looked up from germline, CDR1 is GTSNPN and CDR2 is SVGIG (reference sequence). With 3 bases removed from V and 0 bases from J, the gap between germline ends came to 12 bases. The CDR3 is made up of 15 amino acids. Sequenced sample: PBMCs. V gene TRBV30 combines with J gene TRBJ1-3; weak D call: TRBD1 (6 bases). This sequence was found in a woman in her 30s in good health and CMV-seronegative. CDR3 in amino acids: CAWRAGEFSGNTIYF. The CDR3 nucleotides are TGTGCCTGGAGGGCAGGGGAGTTCTCTGGAAACACCATATATTTT.